This T cell receptor beta chain was obtained from a study of Ad26.COV2.S vaccination and SARS-CoV-2 variants. Some clones are missing from TCRdb's copy, which holds only in-frame ones; the method was immunoSEQ multiplex PCR. The sample carries about 680,000 clones, 80% to 90% recorded once. Treatment described: some 20 received Ad26.COV2.S at low or high dose, single or two shots; roughly five received placebo; per-sample allocation not given. After the first vaccine or placebo injection, samples were drawn on day 63. Germline CDR1 SQVTM, CDR2 ANQGSEA. CDR3 length: 13 amino acids. The V end lost 8 bases, the J end lost 2 bases, and 15 bases lay between the germline ends.

The chain combines TRBV29-1 with TRBJ2-5; no reliable D call. The receptor was derived from a person aged 18-60 years who received the Ad26.COV2.S COVID-19 vaccine or a placebo. Here the sequenced sample was peripheral blood, taken in a trial of Ad26.COV2.S vaccine versus placebo. CDR3 amino acids: CSTKAYTQETQYF. The CDR3 nucleotides read TGCAGCACTAAGGCCTACACGCAAGAGACCCAGTACTTC.